Following are 3 T cell receptor beta chains from one sample sequenced in a study of blood T cell repertoires in COVID-19. Assay used: immunoSEQ multiplex PCR; TCRdb lists only in-frame clones, some missing. Here the sample spans about 270,000 clones, approximately 82% being singletons. Input material: peripheral blood. The source is a woman younger than 35 with acute or convalescent COVID-19.

This chain links TRBV7-9 with TRBJ2-7, with 12 bases fitting TRBD1. The trim removed 1 base at V and 7 bases at J, leaving 5 bases unmatched. The V gene's germline CDR1 is SEHNR and CDR2 FQNEAQ (reference sequence). The CDR3 consists of 15 residues. The CDR3 sequence: CASSLGGQGAREQYF. In nucleotides, the CDR3 is TGTGCCAGCAGCTTAGGGGGACAGGGGGCACGAGAGCAGTACTTC. Using reference TRBV7-9 and TRBJ2-7 for the parts outside the CDR3, the full variable domain is DTGVSQNPRHKITKRGQNVTFRCDPISEHNRLYWYRQTLGQGPEFLTYFQNEAQLEKSRLLSDRFSAERPKGSFSTLEIQRTEQGDSAMYLCASSLGGQGAREQYFGPGTRLTVT.

This clone was detected only once. The chain has TRBV28 and TRBJ2-7, with 8 bases lining up with TRBD2. The CDR3 is 17 amino acids. CDR1 is MDHEN and CDR2 is SYDVKM in the germline V gene. The V gene end was trimmed by 2 bases and the J gene end by 2 bases; junction bases not matched to a gene: 11. CDR3 sequence (DNA): TGTGCCAGCAGTTTAGGTTCTTCGGGAGGGAAGCCCTACGAGCAGTACTTC. Translation: CASSLGSSGGKPYEQYF.

This clone came up a few times. The V call is TRBV18, the J call TRBJ2-1, with 9 positions matching TRBD1. This CDR3 comprises 15 residues. Trimming cost V 3 bases and J 8 bases; bases outside gene matches: 8. The V gene's germline CDR1 is KGHSH and CDR2 LQKENI. This chain's CDR3 is CASSPFRDRVHEQFF. CDR3 nucleotides: TGTGCCAGCTCACCTTTTCGGGACAGGGTTCATGAGCAGTTCTTC.